This T cell receptor (beta chain) was observed in a study of tumor-infiltrating lymphocytes in glioblastoma multiforme. Whole-study results and caveats: Clone frequencies may be distorted by unequal TCR transcripts per cell.

Germline V CDR1 and CDR2: MNHNS, SASEGT. The V end lost 3 bases, the J end lost 1 base, and 10 bases lay between the germline ends. The CDR3 sequence is 15 residues long. TCRB libraries came from RNA via three nested multiplex PCR rounds. Unique molecular identifiers were not described for the libraries. In TCRdb, the multiplex PCR reads were re-called with MiXCR into one record per CDR3 protein. The data hold 13,000 to 15,000 distinct CDR3 sequences, with 70% to 75% observed a single time. By its share, this clonotype is medium-sized. Its specificity is unknown. Sequencing was carried out using brain tumor tissue. The sequence came from a male donor with glioblastoma. The rearrangement uses TRBV6-1 and TRBJ1-5, with D tentatively TRBD1 (6 bases). CDR3 amino acids: CASSDLGTSNQPQHF. The CDR3 DNA reads TGTGCCAGCAGTGATTTGGGGACAAGCAATCAGCCCCAGCATTTT.